Following are 9 T cell receptor beta chains from one sample sequenced in a study of CD8 T cells in Susac syndrome. After extraction with the RNeasy kit, roughly 0.5 to 1 ug of the RNA was reverse transcribed using random hexamers. TCRdb redid the calling of the immunoSEQ multiplex PCR reads with MiXCR, one entry per CDR3 protein. The sample gives 73,000 or so distinct CDR3 sequences, approximately 94% of which show up once; 0.35% to 0.4% is in the top ten. Sequencing was carried out using CD8+ T cells from PBMCs. Receptors were obtained from a human donor with multiple sclerosis.

The chain joins TRBV7-9 to TRBJ1-2; D not resolved. Trimming removed 3 bases at V and 12 bases at J, with 11 bases between. The V gene's germline CDR1 is SEHNR and CDR2 FQNEAQ (reference sequence). The CDR3 length is 11 residues. The CDR3: CASSFGDADTF. CDR3 sequence (DNA): TGTGCCAGCAGCTTTGGGGATGCGGACACCTTC.

CDR3 sequence: CASSTRDRGLVGGETQYF. The DNA for the CDR3 is TGTGCCAGCAGCACCCGGGACAGGGGACTAGTGGGGGGAGAGACCCAGTACTTC. The rearrangement joins TRBV11-2 to TRBJ2-5; TRBD1 aligns across 10 bases. Per the germline V gene, CDR1 is SGHAT and CDR2 is FQNNGV. The CDR3 covers 18 residues. J was trimmed by 4 bases and V by 5 bases; bases with no gene match: 16.

J is TRBJ1-1 and V is TRBV9, with 9 bases matching TRBD1. Trimming at V came to 1 base and at J to 6 bases, leaving 10 bases not matched to a gene. The length of the CDR3 is 16 residues. The V gene's germline CDR1 is SGDLS and CDR2 YYNGEE. The CDR3: CASSVYRGQWSSEAFF. The CDR3 nucleotides are TGTGCCAGCAGCGTATACAGGGGGCAGTGGAGCTCTGAAGCTTTCTTT. The whole variable domain, remainder taken from reference TRBV9 and TRBJ1-1, is DSGVTQTPKHLITATGQRVTLRCSPRSGDLSVYWYQQSLDQGLQFLIQYYNGEERAKGNILERFSAQQFPDLHSELNLSSLELGDSALYFCASSVYRGQWSSEAFFGQGTRLTVV.

The chain is built from TRBV29-1 and TRBJ2-7; a weak D match, TRBD1 (6 bases). Trimming cost V 4 bases and J 4 bases, with 11 bases left between them. CDR1 and CDR2 (germline): SQVTM, ANQGSEA. This CDR3 spans 12 amino acids. CDR3 in amino acids: CSVGVGGYEQYF. CDR3 nucleotides: TGCAGCGTTGGCGTAGGGGGATACGAGCAGTACTTC.

V gene TRBV6-6 combines with J gene TRBJ2-5, with 8 bases identical to TRBD2. This CDR3 comprises 13 residues. J gave up 5 bases and V 5 bases, and 4 bases lay outside the gene matches. Germline CDR1 reads MNHNY; CDR2 reads SVGAGI (reference sequence). CDR3 residues: CASSIRGGETQYF. The CDR3 DNA sequence: TGTGCCAGCAGTATTCGGGGGGGGGAGACCCAGTACTTC.

The rearrangement uses TRBV30 and TRBJ2-1; D gene ambiguous. This CDR3 contains 13 residues. V lost 7 bases, J lost 0 bases, and 10 bases lay in between. Germline CDR1 and CDR2: GTSNPN and SVGIG (reference sequence). CDR3 sequence: CALVQISYNEQFF. DNA of the CDR3: TGTGCCTTGGTGCAAATCTCCTACAATGAGCAGTTCTTC. The full variable domain, with the rest looked up from reference TRBV30 and TRBJ2-1, is SQTIHQWPATLVQPVGSPLSLECTVEGTSNPNLYWYRQAAGRGLQLLFYSVGIGQISSEVPQNLSASRPQDRQFILSSKKLLLSDSGFYLCALVQISYNEQFFGPGTRLTVL.

The V and J genes are TRBV6-5 and TRBJ2-7; unclear D gene. V lost 4 bases and J lost 3, with 4 bases in between. There are 11 residues in the CDR3. CDR1 is MNHEY, CDR2 SVGAGI, per germline. In DNA form, the CDR3 reads TGTGCCAGCAGTTTAAACTACGAGCAGTACTTC. Translated: CASSLNYEQYF.

Remarks on this clonotype: A junction boundary mismatches the germline segment, possibly from a read error. V and J are TRBV11-2 and TRBJ2-7; D possibly corresponds to TRBD2 (5 bases). The CDR3 is made up of 13 amino acids. The germline CDR1 and CDR2 sequences are SGHAT and FQNNGV. Here the CDR3 reads CASSSSDSHEQYF. CDR3 coding DNA: TGTGCCAGCAGCTCATCGGACTCCCACGAGCAGTACTTC.

This sequence joins TRBV9 and TRBJ1-6; D call uncertain. V was shortened by 0 bases and J by 10 bases, with 8 bases between the two germline ends. The CDR3 has 13 amino acids. Germline CDR1 and CDR2: SGDLS and YYNGEE. The CDR3 sequence: CASSVGERSPLHF. The CDR3 region has the DNA TGTGCCAGCAGCGTAGGAGAGAGATCACCCCTCCACTTT.